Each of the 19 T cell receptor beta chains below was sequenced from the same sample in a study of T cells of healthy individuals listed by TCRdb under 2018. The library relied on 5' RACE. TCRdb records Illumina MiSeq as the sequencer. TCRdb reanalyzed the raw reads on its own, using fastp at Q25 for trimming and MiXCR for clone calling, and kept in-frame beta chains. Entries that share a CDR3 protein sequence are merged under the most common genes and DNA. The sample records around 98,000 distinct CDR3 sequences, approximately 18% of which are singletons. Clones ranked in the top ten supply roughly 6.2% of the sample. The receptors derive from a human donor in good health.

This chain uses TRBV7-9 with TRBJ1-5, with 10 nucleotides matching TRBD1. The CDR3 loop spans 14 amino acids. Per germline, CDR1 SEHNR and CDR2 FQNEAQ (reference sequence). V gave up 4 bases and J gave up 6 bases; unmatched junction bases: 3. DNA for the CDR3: TGTGCCAGCAGCTCGACAGGGGGCGGTCAGCCCCAGCATTTT. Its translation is CASSSTGGGQPQHF.

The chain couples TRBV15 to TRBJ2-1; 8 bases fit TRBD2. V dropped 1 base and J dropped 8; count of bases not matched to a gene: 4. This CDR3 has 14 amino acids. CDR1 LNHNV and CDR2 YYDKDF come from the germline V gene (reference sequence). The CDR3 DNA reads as TGTGCCACCAGCAGAGCGGGGGGGGCCTATGAGCAGTTCTTC. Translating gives CATSRAGGAYEQFF.

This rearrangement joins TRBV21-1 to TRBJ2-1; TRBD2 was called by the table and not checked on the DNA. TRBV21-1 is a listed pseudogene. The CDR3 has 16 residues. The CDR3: CASSKKTSGRTGEQFF. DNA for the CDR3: TGTGCCAGCAGCAAGAAGACTAGCGGGAGAACCGGTGAGCAGTTCTTC.

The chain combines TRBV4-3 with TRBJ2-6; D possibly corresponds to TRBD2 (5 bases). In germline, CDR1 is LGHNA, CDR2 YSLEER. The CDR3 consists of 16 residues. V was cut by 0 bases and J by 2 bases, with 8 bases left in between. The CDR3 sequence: CASSQDRGTGANVLTF. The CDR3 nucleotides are TGCGCCAGCAGCCAAGATAGAGGGACTGGGGCCAACGTCCTGACTTTC.

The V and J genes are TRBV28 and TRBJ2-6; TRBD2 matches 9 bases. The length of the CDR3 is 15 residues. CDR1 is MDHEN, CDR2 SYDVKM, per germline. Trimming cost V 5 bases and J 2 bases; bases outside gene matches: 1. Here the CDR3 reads CASSERGAGANVLTF. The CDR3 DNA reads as TGTGCCAGCAGTGAGCGGGGGGCTGGGGCCAACGTCCTGACTTTC.

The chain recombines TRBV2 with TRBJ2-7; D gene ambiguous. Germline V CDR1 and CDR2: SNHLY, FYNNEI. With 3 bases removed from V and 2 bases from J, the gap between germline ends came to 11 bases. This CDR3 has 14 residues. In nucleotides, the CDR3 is TGTGCCAGCAGTGATAAGGACGGCCCCTACGAGCAGTACTTC. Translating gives CASSDKDGPYEQYF.

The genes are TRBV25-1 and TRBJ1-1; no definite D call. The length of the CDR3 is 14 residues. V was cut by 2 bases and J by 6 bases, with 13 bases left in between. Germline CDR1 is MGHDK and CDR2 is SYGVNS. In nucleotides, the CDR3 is TGTGCCAGCAGTGAAAACCATGAAGCTGCTGAAGCTTTCTTT. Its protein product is CASSENHEAAEAFF. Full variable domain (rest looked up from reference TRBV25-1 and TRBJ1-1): EADIYQTPRYLVIGTGKKITLECSQTMGHDKMYWYQQDPGMELHLIHYSYGVNSTEKGDLSSESTVSRIRTEHFPLTLESARPSHTSQYLCASSENHEAAEAFFGQGTRLTVV.

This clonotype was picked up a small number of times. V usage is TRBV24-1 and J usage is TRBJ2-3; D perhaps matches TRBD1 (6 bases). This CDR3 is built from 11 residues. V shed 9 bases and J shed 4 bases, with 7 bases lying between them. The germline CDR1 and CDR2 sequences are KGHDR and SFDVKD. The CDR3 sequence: CATEGADTQYF. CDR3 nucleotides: TGTGCCACCGAGGGGGCAGATACGCAGTATTTT.

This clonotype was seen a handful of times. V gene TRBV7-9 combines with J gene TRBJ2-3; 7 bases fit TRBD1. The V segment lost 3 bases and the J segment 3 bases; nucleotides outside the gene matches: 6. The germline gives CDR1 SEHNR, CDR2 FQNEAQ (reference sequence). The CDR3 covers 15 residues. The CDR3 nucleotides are TGTGCCAGCAGCTTTGGGACAGTTCCGACAGATACGCAGTATTTT. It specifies CASSFGTVPTDTQYF.

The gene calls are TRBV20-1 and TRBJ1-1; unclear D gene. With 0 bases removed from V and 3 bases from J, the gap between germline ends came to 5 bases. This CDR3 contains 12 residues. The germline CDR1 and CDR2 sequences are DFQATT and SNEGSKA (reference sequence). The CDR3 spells CSARDRHTEAFF. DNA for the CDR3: TGCAGTGCTAGAGATCGTCACACTGAAGCTTTCTTT.

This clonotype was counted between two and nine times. The CDR3 loop is CASTPRGSNEKLFF. CDR3 nucleotides: TGTGCCAGCACCCCTCGAGGATCAAATGAAAAACTGTTTTTT. The chain carries TRBV4-2 and TRBJ1-4; D is undetermined. This CDR3 has 14 residues. The V gene lost 7 bases and the J gene lost 5 bases, with 14 bases spanning the gap. Germline V gives CDR1 LGHNA, CDR2 YNFKEQ.

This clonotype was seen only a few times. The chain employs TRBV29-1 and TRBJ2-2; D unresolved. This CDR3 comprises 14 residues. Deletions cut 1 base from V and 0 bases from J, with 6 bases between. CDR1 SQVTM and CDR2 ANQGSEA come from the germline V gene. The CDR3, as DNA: TGCAGCGTTGAAGGGCCTTCGAACACCGGGGAGCTGTTTTTT. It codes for CSVEGPSNTGELFF.

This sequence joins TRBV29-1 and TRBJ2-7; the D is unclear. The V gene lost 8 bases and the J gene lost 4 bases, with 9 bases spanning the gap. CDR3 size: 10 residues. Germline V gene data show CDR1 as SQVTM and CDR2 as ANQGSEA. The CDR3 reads CSPMSYEQYF. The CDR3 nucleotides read TGCAGCCCTATGAGTTACGAGCAGTACTTC.

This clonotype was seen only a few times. The CDR3 DNA reads as TGCAGCGTTGGTGTGGGACCGAACACTGAAGCTTTCTTT. This gives the protein CSVGVGPNTEAFF. The chain joins TRBV29-1 to TRBJ1-1, with a weak D call TRBD1 (5 bases). CDR3 length: 13 amino acids. Trimming removed 4 bases at V and 1 base at J, with 10 bases between. CDR1 and CDR2 from the germline V gene are SQVTM and ANQGSEA.

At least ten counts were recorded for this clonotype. The CDR3 DNA reads TGCAGCGTTGAAGAGGCAGGGACATACAATGAGCAGTTCTTC. It yields the protein CSVEEAGTYNEQFF. The chain is built from TRBV29-1 and TRBJ2-1; maybe TRBD1 (6 bases). The CDR3 extends over 14 amino acids. The germline V gene has CDR1 SQVTM and CDR2 ANQGSEA. The V and J ends lost 0 bases and 4 bases respectively, with 10 bases between them.

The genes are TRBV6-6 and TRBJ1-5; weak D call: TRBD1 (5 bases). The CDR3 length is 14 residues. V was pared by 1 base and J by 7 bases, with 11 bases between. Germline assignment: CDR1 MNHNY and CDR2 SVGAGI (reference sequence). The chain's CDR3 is CASSYFGEGQPQHF. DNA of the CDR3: TGTGCCAGCAGTTACTTTGGCGAGGGGCAGCCCCAGCATTTT.

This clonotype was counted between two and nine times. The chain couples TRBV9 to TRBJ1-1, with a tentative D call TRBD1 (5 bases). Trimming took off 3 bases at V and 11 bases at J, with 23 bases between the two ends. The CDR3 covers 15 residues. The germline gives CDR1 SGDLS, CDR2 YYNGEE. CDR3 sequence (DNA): TGTGCCAGCAGCGAGGGCGCCGGTCGACAGTTACGCGCTTTCTTT. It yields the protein CASSEGAGRQLRAFF.

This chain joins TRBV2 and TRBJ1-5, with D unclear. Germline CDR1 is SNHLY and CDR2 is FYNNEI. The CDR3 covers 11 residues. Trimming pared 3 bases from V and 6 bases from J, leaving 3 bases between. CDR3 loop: CASSDSQPQHF. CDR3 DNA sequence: TGTGCCAGCAGTGACAGTCAGCCCCAGCATTTT.

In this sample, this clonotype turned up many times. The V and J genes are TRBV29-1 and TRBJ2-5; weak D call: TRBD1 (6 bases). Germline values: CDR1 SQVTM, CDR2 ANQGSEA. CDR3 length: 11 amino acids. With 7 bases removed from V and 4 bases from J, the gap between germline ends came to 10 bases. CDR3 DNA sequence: TGCAGCGGAGGGGGTTTAGAGACCCAGTACTTC. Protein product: CSGGGLETQYF. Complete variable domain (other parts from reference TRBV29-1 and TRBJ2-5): SAVISQKPSRDICQRGTSLTIQCQVDSQVTMMFWYRQQPGQSLTLIATANQGSEATYESGFVIDKFPISRPNLTFSTLTVSNMSPEDSSIYLCSGGGLETQYFGPGTRLLVL.